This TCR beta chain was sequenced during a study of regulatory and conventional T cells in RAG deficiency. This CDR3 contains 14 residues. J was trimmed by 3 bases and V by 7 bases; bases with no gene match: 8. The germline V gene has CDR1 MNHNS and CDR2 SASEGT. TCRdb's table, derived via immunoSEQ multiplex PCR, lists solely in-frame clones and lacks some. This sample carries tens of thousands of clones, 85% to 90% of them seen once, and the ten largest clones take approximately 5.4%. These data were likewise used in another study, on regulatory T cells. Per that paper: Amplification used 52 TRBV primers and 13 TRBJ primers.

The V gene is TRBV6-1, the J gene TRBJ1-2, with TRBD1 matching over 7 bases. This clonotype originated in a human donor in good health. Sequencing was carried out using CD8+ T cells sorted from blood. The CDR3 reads CASTKDRSDYGYTF. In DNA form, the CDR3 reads TGTGCCAGCACCAAGGACAGGAGCGACTATGGCTACACCTTC.